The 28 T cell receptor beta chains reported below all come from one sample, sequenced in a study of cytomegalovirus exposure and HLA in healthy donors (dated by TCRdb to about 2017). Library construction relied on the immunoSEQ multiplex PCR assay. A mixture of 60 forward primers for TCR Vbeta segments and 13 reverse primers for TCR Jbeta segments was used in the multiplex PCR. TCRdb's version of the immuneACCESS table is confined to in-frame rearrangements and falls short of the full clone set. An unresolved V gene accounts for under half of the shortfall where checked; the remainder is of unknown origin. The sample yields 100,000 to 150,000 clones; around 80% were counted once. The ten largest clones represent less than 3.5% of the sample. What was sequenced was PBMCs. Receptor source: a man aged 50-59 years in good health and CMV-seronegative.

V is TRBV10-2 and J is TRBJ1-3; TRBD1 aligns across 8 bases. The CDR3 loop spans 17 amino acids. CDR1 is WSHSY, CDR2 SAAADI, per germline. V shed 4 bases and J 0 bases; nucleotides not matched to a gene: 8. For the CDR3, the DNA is TGCGCCAGCAGTGTTCTGGCAGGGGGCCTCTCTGGAAACACCATATATTTT. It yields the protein CASSVLAGGLSGNTIYF.

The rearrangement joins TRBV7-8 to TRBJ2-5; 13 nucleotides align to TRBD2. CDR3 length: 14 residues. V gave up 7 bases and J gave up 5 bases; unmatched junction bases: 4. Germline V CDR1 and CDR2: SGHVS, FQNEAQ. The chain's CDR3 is CASKLAGGKETQYF. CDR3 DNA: TGTGCCAGCAAACTAGCGGGGGGGAAGGAGACCCAGTACTTC.

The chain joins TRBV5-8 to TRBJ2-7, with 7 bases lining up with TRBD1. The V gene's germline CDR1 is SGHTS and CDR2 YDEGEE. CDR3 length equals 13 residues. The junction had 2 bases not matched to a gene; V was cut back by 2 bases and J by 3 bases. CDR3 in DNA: TGTGCCAGCAGCTTAACAGGGGACTACGAGCAGTACTTC. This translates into CASSLTGDYEQYF.

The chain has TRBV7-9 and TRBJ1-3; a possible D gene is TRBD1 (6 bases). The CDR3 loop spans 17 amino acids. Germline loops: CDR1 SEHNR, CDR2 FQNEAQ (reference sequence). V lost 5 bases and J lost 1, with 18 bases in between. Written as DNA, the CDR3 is TGTGCCAGCAGCCTCATTGGACAGCACAGGTCTGGAAACACCATATATTTT. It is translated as CASSLIGQHRSGNTIYF. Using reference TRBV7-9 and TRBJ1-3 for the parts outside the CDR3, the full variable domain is DTGVSQNPRHKITKRGQNVTFRCDPISEHNRLYWYRQTLGQGPEFLTYFQNEAQLEKSRLLSDRFSAERPKGSFSTLEIQRTEQGDSAMYLCASSLIGQHRSGNTIYFGEGSWLTVV.

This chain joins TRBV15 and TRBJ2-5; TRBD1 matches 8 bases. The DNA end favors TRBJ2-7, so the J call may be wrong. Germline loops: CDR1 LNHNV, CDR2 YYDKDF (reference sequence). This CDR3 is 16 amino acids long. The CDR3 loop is CATSRTRTGINYEQYF. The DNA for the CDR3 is TGTGCCACCAGCAGAACCCGGACAGGGATCAACTACGAGCAGTACTTC.

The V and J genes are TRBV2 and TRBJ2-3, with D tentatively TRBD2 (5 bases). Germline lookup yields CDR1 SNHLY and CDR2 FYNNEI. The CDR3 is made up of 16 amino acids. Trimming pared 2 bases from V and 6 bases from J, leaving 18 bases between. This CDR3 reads CASSETRVSTLDTQYF. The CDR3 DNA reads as TGTGCCAGCAGTGAAACTAGGGTGTCCACACTGGATACGCAGTATTTT. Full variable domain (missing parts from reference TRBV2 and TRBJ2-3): EPEVTQTPSHQVTQMGQEVILRCVPISNHLYFYWYRQILGQKVEFLVSFYNNEISEKSEIFDDQFSVERPDGSNFTLKIRSTKLEDSAMYFCASSETRVSTLDTQYFGPGTRLTVL.

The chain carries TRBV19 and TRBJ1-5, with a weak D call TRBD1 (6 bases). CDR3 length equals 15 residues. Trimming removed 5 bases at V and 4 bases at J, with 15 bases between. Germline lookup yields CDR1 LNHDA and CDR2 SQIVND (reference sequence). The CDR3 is CASSFGTRPNQPQHF. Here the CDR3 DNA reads TGTGCCAGTAGTTTCGGGACACGTCCTAATCAGCCCCAGCATTTT.

The CDR3 bases are TGTGCCACATCCGGGACAGGGGGTTACGAGCAGTACTTC. Protein: CATSGTGGYEQYF. The gene calls are TRBV27 and TRBJ2-7; 11 nucleotides align to TRBD1. The V and J ends lost 10 bases and 4 bases, in that order; junction bases with no gene match: 6. This CDR3 is built from 13 residues. The germline gives CDR1 MNHEY, CDR2 SMNVEV (reference sequence).

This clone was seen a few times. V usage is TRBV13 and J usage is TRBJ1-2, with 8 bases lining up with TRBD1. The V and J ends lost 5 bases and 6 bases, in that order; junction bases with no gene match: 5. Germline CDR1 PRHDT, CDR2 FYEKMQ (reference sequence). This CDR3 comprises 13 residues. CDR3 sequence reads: CASSPDRGHGYTF. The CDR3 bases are TGTGCCAGCAGCCCCGACAGGGGCCATGGCTACACCTTC.

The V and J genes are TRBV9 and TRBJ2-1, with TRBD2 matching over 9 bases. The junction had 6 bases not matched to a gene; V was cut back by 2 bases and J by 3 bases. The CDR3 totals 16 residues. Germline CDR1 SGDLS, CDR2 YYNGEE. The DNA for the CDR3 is TGTGCCAGCAGCGTCACCGGGACTAGCAGCTACAATGAGCAGTTCTTC. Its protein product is CASSVTGTSSYNEQFF.

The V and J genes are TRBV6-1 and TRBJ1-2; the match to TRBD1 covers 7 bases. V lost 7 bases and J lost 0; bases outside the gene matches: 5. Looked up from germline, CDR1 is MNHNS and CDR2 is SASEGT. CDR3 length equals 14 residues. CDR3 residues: CASTGTASNYGYTF. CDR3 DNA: TGTGCCAGCACCGGGACAGCCTCTAACTATGGCTACACCTTC.

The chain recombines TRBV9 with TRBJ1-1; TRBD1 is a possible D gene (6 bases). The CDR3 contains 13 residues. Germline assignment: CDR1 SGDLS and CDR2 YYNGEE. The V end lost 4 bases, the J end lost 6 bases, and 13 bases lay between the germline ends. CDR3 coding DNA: TGTGCCAGCAGCAGGGGGGGAGAGTCTGAAGCTTTCTTT. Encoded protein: CASSRGGESEAFF.

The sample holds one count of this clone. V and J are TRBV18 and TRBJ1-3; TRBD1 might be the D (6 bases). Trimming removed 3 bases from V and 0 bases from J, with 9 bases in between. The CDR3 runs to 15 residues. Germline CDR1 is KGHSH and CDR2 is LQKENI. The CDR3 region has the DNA TGTGCCAGCTCACCTCAGGGGAGCTCTGGAAACACCATATATTTT. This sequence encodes CASSPQGSSGNTIYF.

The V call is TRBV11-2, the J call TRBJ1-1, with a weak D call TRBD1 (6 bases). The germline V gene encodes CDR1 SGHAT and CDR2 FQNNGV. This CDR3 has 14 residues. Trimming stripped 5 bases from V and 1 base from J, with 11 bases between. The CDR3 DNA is TGTGCCAGCAGCAGAAACAGGGCGAACACTGAAGCTTTCTTT. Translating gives CASSRNRANTEAFF.

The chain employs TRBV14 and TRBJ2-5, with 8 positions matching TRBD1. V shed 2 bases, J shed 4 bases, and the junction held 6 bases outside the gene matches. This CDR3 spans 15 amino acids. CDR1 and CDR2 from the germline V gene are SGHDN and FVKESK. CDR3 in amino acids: CASSQLGQAAETQYF. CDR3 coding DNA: TGTGCCAGCAGCCAATTGGGACAGGCCGCAGAGACCCAGTACTTC.

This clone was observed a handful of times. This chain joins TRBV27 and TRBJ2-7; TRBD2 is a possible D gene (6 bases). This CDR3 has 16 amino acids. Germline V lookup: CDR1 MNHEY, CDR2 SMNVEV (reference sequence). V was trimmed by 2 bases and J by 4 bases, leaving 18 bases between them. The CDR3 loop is CASSLRVTSRSYEQYF. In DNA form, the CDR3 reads TGTGCCAGCAGTTTACGAGTAACTAGCAGAAGTTACGAGCAGTACTTC.

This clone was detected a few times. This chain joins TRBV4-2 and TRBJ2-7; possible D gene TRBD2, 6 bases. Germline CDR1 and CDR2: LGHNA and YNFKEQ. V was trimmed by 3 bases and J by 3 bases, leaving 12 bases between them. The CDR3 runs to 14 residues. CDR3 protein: CASSHRRGDYEQYF. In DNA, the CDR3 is TGTGCCAGCAGCCATCGGCGGGGAGACTACGAGCAGTACTTC.

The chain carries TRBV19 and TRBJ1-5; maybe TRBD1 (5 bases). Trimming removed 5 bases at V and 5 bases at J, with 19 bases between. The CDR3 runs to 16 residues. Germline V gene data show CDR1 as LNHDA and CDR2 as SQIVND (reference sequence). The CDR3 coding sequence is TGTGCCAGTAGTCGTGGGCCGACGGCCAGGGATCAGCCCCAGCATTTT. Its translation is CASSRGPTARDQPQHF. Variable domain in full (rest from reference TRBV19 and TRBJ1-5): DGGITQSPKYLFRKEGQNVTLSCEQNLNHDAMYWYRQDPGQGLRLIYYSQIVNDFQKGDIAEGYSVSREKKESFPLTVTSAQKNPTAFYLCASSRGPTARDQPQHFGDGTRLSIL.

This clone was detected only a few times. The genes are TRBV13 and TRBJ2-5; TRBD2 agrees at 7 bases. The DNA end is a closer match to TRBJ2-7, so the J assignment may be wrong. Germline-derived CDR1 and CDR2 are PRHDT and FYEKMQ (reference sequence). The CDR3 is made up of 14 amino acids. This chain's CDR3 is CASKAGSNSYEQYF. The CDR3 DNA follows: TGTGCCTCCAAAGCGGGGTCGAACTCCTACGAGCAGTACTTC.

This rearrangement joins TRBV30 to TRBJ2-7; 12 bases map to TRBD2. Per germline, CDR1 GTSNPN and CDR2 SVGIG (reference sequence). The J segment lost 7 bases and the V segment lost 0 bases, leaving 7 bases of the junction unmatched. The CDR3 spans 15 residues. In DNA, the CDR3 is TGTGCCTGGAGTGTAGGCCTAGCGGGGGGGCGTGAGCAGTACTTC. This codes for CAWSVGLAGGREQYF.

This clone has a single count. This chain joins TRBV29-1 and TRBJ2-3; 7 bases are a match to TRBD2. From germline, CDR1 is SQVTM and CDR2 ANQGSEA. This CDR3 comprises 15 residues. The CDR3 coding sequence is TGCGGATGGATCCCCGGGGGGTCTGCCACAGATACGCAGTATTTT. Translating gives CGWIPGGSATDTQYF.

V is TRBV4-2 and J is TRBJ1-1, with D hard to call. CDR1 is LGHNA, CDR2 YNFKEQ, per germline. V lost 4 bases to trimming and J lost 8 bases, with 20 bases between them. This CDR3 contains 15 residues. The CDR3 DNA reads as TGTGCCAGCAGCCCAATCAAAAACTTTGCGGTGGAAGCTTTCTTT. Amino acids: CASSPIKNFAVEAFF.

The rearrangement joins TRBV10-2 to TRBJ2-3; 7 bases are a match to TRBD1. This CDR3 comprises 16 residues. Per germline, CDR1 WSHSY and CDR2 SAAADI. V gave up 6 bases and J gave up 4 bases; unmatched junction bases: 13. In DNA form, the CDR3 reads TGCGCCAGCAGGAACCCGAGACAGGGTTTTGCAGATACGCAGTATTTT. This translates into CASRNPRQGFADTQYF.

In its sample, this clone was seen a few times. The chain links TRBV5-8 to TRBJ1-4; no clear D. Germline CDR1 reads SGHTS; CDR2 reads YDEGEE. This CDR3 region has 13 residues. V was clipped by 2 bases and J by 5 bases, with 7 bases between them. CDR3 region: CASSLIRNEKLFF. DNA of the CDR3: TGTGCCAGCAGCTTAATCAGGAATGAAAAACTGTTTTTT.

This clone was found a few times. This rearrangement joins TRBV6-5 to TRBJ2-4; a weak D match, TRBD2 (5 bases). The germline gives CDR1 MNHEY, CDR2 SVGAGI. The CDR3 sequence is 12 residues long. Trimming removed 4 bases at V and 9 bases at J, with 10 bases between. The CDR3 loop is CASSSRESIQYF. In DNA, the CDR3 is TGTGCCAGCAGTTCACGGGAAAGCATTCAGTACTTC.

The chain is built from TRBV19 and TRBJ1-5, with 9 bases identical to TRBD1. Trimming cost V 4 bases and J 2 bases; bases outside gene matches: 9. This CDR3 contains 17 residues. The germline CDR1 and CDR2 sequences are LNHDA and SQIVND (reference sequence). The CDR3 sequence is CASSTNSRTGGNQPQHF. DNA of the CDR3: TGTGCCAGTAGTACGAACTCCCGGACAGGGGGCAATCAGCCCCAGCATTTT.

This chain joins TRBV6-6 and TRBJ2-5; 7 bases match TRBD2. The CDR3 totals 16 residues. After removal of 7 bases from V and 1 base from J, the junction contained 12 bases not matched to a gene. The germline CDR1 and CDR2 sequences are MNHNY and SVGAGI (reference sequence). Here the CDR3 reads CASTLSGAIPQETQYF. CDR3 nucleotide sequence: TGTGCCAGCACCCTCAGCGGGGCCATACCCCAAGAGACCCAGTACTTC.

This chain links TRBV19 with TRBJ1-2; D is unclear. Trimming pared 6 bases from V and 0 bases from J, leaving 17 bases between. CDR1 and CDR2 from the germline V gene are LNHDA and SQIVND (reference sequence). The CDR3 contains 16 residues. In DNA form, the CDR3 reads TGTGCCAGTAGCCGTAGGGCGGGGAATTCTAACTATGGCTACACCTTC. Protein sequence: CASSRRAGNSNYGYTF.